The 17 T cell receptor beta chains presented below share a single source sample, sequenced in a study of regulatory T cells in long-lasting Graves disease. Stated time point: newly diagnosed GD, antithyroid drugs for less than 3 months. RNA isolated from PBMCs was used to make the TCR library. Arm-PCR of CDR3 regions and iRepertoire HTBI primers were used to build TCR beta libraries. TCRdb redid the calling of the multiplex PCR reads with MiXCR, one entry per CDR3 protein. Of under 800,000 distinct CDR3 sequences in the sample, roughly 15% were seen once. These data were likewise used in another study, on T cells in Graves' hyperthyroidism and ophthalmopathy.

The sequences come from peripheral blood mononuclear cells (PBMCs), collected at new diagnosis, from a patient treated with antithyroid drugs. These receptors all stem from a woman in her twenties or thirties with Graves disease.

CDR3 in DNA: TGCAGTGTTATAGTCCCCAGGGGGAGATCCTACGAGCAGTACTTC. Its protein is CSVIVPRGRSYEQYF. The chain combines TRBV20-1 with TRBJ2-7, with 7 positions matching TRBD1. J was trimmed by 1 base and V by 7 bases; bases with no gene match: 13. This CDR3 spans 15 amino acids. CDR1 and CDR2 (germline): DFQATT, SNEGSKA (reference sequence).

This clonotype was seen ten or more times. The CDR3 region is CASSSSMGGSYNEQFF. The CDR3, as DNA: TGTGCCAGCAGCTCCTCGATGGGGGGTTCCTACAATGAGCAGTTCTTC. This chain links TRBV6-5 with TRBJ2-1; a possible D gene is TRBD2 (6 bases). This CDR3 is 16 amino acids long. Germline loops: CDR1 MNHEY, CDR2 SVGAGI. V was trimmed by 6 bases and J by 1 base, leaving 16 bases between them.

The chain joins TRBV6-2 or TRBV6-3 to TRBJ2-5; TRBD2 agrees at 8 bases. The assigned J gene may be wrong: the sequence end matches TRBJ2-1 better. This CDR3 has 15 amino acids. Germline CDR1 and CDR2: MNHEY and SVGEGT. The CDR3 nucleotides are TGTGCCAGCAGTCATCCTAGCGGGTCCCACAATGAGCAGTTCTTC. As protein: CASSHPSGSHNEQFF.

CDR3 nucleotide sequence: TGTGCCTGGAGTGAAGGACTGATAACTAATGAAAAACTGTTTTTT. It is translated as CAWSEGLITNEKLFF. The rearrangement links TRBV30 to TRBJ1-4; D remains unclear. V was shortened by 1 base and J by 1 base, with 10 bases between the two germline ends. The CDR3 length is 15 residues. Germline V gene sequence: CDR1 GTSNPN, CDR2 SVGIG (reference sequence).

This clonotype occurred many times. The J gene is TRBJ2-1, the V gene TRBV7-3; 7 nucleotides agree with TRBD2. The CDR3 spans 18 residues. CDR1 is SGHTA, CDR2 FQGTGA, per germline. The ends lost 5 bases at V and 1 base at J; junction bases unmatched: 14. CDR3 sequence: CASSGRGLAAGSYNEQFF. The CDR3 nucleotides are TGTGCCAGCAGCGGACGAGGGCTAGCGGCCGGTTCCTACAATGAGCAGTTCTTC.

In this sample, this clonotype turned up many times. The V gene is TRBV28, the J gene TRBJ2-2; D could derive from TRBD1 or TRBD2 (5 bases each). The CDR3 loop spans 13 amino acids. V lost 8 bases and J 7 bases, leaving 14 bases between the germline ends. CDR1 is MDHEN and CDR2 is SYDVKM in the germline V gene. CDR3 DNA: TGTGCCAGCGGGGACCTATCGGGCGGGGAGCTGTTTTTT. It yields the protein CASGDLSGGELFF. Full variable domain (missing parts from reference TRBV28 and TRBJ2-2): DVKVTQSSRYLVKRTGEKVFLECVQDMDHENMFWYRQDPGLGLRLIYFSYDVKMKEKGDIPEGYSVSREKKERFSLILESASTNQTSMYLCASGDLSGGELFFGEGSRLTVL.

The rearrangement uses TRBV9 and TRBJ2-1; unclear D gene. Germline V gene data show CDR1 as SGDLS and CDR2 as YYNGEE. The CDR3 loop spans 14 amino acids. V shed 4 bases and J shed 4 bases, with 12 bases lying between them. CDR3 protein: CASSSSTLYNEQFF. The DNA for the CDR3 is TGTGCCAGCAGCTCTTCTACCCTTTACAATGAGCAGTTCTTC.

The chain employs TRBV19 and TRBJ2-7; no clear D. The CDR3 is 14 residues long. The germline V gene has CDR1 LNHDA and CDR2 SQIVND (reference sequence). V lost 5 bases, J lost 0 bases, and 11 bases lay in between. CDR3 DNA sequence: TGTGCCAGTAGTCAGCGTGGCAGCTCCTACGAGCAGTACTTC. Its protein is CASSQRGSSYEQYF.

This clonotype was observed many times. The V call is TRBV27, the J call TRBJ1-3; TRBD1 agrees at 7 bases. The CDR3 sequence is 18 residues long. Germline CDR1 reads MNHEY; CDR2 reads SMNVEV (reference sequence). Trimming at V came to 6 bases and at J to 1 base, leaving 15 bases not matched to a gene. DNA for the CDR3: TGTGCCAGCAGCTTACGCTGGGAGGGGGCAGGTTCTGGAAACACCATATATTTT. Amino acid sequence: CASSLRWEGAGSGNTIYF.

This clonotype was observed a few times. The CDR3, as DNA: TGTGCTAGTGGTCTCTCTAAAACCGGGACTAGCATGGATGAGCAGTTCTTC. This translates into CASGLSKTGTSMDEQFF. The chain joins TRBV12-5 to TRBJ2-1, with TRBD2 matching over 9 bases. J was trimmed by 8 bases and V by 5 bases; bases with no gene match: 16. The length of the CDR3 is 17 residues. Germline loops: CDR1 LGHNT, CDR2 FRNRAP.

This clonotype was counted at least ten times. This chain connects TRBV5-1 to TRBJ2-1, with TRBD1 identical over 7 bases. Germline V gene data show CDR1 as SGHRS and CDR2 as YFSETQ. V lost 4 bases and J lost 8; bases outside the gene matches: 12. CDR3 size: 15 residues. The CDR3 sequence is CASSQGGHQFDEQFF. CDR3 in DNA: TGCGCCAGCAGCCAAGGGGGCCATCAGTTCGATGAGCAGTTCTTC. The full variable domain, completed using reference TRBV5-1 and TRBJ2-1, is KAGVTQTPRYLIKTRGQQVTLSCSPISGHRSVSWYQQTPGQGLQFLFEYFSETQRNKGNFPGRFSGRQFSNSRSEMNVSTLELGDSALYLCASSQGGHQFDEQFFGPGTRLTVL.

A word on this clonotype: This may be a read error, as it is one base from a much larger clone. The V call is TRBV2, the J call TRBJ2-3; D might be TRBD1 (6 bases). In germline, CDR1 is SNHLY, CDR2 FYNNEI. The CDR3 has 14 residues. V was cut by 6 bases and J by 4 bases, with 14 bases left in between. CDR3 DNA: TGTGCCAGCAGCTCCGACAGGACGGCAGATACGCAGTATTTT. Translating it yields CASSSDRTADTQYF.

CDR3 region: CASSRGTLVYF. The DNA for the CDR3 is TGTGCCAGCAGCCGAGGGACACTAGTATATTTT. The V gene is TRBV3-1, the J gene TRBJ1-3, with D perhaps matching TRBD1 (6 bases). CDR3 length: 11 residues. V lost 4 bases and J 14 bases, leaving 12 bases between the germline ends. Germline assignment: CDR1 LGHDT and CDR2 YNNKEL (reference sequence).

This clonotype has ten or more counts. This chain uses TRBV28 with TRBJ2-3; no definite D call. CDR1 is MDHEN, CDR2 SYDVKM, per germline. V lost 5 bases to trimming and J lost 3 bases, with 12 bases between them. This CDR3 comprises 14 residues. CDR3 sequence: CASSIGQNTDTQYF. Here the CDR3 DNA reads TGTGCCAGCAGTATAGGGCAGAATACAGATACGCAGTATTTT.

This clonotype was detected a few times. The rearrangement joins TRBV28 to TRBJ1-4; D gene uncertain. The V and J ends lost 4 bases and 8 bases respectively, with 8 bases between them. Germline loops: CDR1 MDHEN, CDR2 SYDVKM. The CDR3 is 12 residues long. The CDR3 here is CASSSRMEKLFF. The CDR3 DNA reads TGTGCCAGCAGTTCTCGGATGGAAAAACTGTTTTTT.

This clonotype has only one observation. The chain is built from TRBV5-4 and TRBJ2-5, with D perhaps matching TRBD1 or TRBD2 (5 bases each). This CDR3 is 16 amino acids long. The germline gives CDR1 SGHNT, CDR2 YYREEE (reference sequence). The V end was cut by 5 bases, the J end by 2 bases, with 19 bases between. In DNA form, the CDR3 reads TGTGCCAGCAGACGGGACGGCAACCTCCCTCAAGAGACCCAGTACTTC. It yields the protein CASRRDGNLPQETQYF.

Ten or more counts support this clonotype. The CDR3 spells CASRRTGTGKNIQYF. The CDR3 nucleotides read TGTGCCAGCAGGCGGACCGGGACAGGGAAGAACATTCAGTACTTC. V and J are TRBV3-1 and TRBJ2-4; the match to TRBD1 covers 9 bases. Unmatched junction bases numbered 10, after V lost 6 bases and J lost 7 bases. The V gene's germline CDR1 is LGHDT and CDR2 YNNKEL (reference sequence). The CDR3 runs 15 residues.